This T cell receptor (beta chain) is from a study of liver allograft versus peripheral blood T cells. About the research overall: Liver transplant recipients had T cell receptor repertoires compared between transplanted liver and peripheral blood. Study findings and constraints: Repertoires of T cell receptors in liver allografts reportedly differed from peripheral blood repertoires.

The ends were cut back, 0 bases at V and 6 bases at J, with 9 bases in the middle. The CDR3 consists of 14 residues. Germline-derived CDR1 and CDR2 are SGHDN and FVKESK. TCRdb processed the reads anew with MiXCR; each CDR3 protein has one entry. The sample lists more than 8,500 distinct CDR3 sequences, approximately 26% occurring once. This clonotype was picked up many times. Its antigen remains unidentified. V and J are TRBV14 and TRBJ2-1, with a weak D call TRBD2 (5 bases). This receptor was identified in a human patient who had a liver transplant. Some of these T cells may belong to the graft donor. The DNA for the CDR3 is TGTGCCAGCAGCCAAGAGGTAGCGTCCAATGAGCAGTTCTTC. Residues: CASSQEVASNEQFF.